Included here is one T cell receptor beta chain sequence, with context. Which antigen it targets is not known. Base quality data are lacking; no much larger clone is found one base away. Libraries came from PCR. TCRdb records Illumina HiSeq 2500 as the sequencer. TCR libraries were prepared with molecular barcoding, using unique molecular identifiers to normalize TCRbeta repertoire quantification. Using fastp trimming at Q25 and MiXCR clonotype assembly, TCRdb reanalyzed the public sequencing data and kept in-frame beta chains. Rows matching on CDR3 protein sequence are summarized as one entry with the most common DNA and genes. The sample profile shows about 400,000 distinct CDR3 sequences; approximately 20% of them were found once. The ten largest clones take up over 3.5% of the sample. This entry belongs to a study of T-cell reconstitution after alpha-beta-depleted transplantation in children (dated by TCRdb to about 2016). Study-level background: Using TCR repertoire profiling, the study followed T-cell immune reconstitution in a quantitative way in children after TCRalphabeta/CD19-depleted allogeneic hematopoietic cell transplantation.

Including cysteine and phenylalanine, the CDR3 has 14 amino acids. The read is trimmed to its CDR3 DNA, 42 bases read in frame from base 1. Trimming leaves V shorter by 6 bases and J shorter by 7 bases, with the junction holding 6 bases beyond the gene matches. From a lookup of the germline V gene, CDR1 and CDR2 are KGHDR and SFDVKD. The sample here was PBMCs from the stem cell graft donor, taken from the stem cell graft. This receptor was identified in a human donor who donated a stem cell graft to a child with acute myeloid leukemia. The rearrangement combines TRBV24-1 with TRBJ2-1; TRBD2 fits 9 bases in the junction. For the CDR3, the sequence is CATSLAGIGNEQFF. Here is the DNA: TGTGCCACCAGTCTAGCGGGAATCGGAAATGAGCAGTTCTTC.